This paragraph covers one TCR beta chain sequence. What it recognizes is unknown. The CDR3 totals 13 residues. CDR1 and CDR2 (germline): SGDLS, YYNGEE. Trimming stripped 1 base from V and 7 bases from J, with 11 bases between. The data originate from a study of T cell responses to AZD1222 COVID-19 vaccine. Overall study findings and caveats: Donors were chiefly white British, with a greater number of females, and clonal diversity was perhaps underestimated.

Method: immunoSEQ multiplex PCR; TCRdb's copy keeps in-frame clones and lacks some. The sample lists 150,000 to 200,000 clones, about 91% seen once, with over 6% in the top ten. This specimen consisted of peripheral blood, obtained on day 0 of AZD1222 vaccination. The rearrangement links TRBV9 to TRBJ1-2; D may be TRBD1 (5 bases). The TCR originated in an adult in good health. For the CDR3, the DNA is TGTGCCAGCAGCGTACTCGGGGGAGGTGGCTACACCTTC. This sequence encodes CASSVLGGGGYTF.